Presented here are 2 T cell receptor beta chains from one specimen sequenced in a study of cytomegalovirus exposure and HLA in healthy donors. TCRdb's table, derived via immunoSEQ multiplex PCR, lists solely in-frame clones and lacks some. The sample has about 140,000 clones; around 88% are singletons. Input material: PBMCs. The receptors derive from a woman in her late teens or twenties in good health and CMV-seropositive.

This CDR3 is CASSDITSQGIQYF. The CDR3 region has the DNA TGTGCCAGCAGTGATATTACTAGCCAGGGCATTCAGTACTTC. The chain recombines TRBV2 with TRBJ2-4; a weak D match, TRBD2 (6 bases). The CDR3 covers 14 residues. Per germline, CDR1 SNHLY and CDR2 FYNNEI. V shed 3 bases and J shed 9 bases, with 15 bases lying between them. Variable domain in full (rest from reference TRBV2 and TRBJ2-4): EPEVTQTPSHQVTQMGQEVILRCVPISNHLYFYWYRQILGQKVEFLVSFYNNEISEKSEIFDDQFSVERPDGSNFTLKIRSTKLEDSAMYFCASSDITSQGIQYFGAGTRLSVL.

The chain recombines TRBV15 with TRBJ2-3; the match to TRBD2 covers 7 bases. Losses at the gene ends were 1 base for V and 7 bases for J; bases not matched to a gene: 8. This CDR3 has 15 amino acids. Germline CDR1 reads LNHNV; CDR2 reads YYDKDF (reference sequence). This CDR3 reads CATSRAPGLPNTQYF. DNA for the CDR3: TGTGCCACCAGCAGAGCGCCGGGACTACCTAATACGCAGTATTTT. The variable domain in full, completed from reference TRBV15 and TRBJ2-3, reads DAMVIQNPRYQVTQFGKPVTLSCSQTLNHNVMYWYQQKSSQAPKLLFHYYDKDFNNEADTPDNFQSRRPNTSFCFLDIRSPGLGDTAMYLCATSRAPGLPNTQYFGPGTRLTVL.